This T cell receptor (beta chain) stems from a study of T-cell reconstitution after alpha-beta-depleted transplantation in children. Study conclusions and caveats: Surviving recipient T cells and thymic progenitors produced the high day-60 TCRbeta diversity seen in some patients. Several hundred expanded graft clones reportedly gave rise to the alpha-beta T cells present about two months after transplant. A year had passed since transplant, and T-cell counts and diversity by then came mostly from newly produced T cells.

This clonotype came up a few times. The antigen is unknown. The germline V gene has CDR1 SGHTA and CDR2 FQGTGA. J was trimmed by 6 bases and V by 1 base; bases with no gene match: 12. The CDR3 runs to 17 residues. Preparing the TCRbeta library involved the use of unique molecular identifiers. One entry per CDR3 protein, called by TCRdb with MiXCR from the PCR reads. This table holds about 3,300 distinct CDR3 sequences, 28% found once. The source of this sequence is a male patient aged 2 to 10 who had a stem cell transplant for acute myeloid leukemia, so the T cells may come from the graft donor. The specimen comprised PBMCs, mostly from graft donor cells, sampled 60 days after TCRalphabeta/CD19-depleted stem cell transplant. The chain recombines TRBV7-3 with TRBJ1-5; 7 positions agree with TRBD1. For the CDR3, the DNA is TGTGCCAGCAGCTTAAGGACCGACAGGGTCTATCGTCAGCCCCAGCATTTT. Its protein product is CASSLRTDRVYRQPQHF.